Each of the 25 T cell receptor beta chains below was sequenced from the same sample in a study of early T cells in non-severe SARS-CoV-2 infection. Each CDR3 protein is one row after TCRdb ran MiXCR on the 5' RACE reads. The sample has tens of thousands of distinct CDR3 sequences, roughly a tenth seen once; the top ten hold over 4.5%. This material consisted of whole blood, taken at baseline. Receptors originate from an adult who was a healthcare worker with PCR-confirmed SARS-CoV-2 infection or an uninfected control (not recorded which).

This clonotype came up many times. The chain employs TRBV3-1 and TRBJ2-5; unclear D gene. The germline V gene has CDR1 LGHDT and CDR2 YNNKEL (reference sequence). CDR3 length equals 14 residues. The V gene lost 0 bases and the J gene lost 4 bases, with 9 bases spanning the gap. DNA of the CDR3: TGTGCCAGCAGCCAAGAACGGGTTGTAGAGACCCAGTACTTC. As protein: CASSQERVVETQYF.

This clonotype was seen a few times. The chain joins TRBV28 to TRBJ2-5; D is unclear. This CDR3 spans 12 amino acids. Trimming removed 2 bases from V and 5 bases from J, with 6 bases in between. Germline V gene sequence: CDR1 MDHEN, CDR2 SYDVKM. The CDR3 DNA follows: TGTGCCAGCAGTTTAAGGCAGGAGACCCAGTACTTC. This sequence encodes CASSLRQETQYF.

This clonotype was observed a handful of times. The V call is TRBV6-9, the J call TRBJ1-6; 10 positions match TRBD1. The V gene end was trimmed by 4 bases and the J gene end by 2 bases; junction bases not matched to a gene: 17. The CDR3 consists of 21 residues. Germline loops: CDR1 MNHGY, CDR2 SVAAGI. CDR3 protein: CASSSDRRGQGMLTYNSPLHF. CDR3 DNA: TGTGCCAGCAGTTCAGACCGCCGGGGACAGGGGATGCTAACCTATAATTCACCCCTCCACTTT.

This clonotype was picked up many times. The chain recombines TRBV12-3 or TRBV12-4 with TRBJ2-5, with D perhaps assigned TRBD1 or TRBD2 (5 bases each). The CDR3 has 12 amino acids. The germline V and J ends were trimmed by 3 bases and 5 bases, with 7 bases remaining between them. This chain's CDR3 is CASSFEGETQYF. The CDR3 bases are TGTGCCAGCAGTTTCGAGGGGGAGACCCAGTACTTC.

This clonotype was observed at least ten times. The J gene is TRBJ2-6, the V gene TRBV6-5; possible D gene TRBD1, 6 bases. The germline V gene encodes CDR1 MNHEY and CDR2 SVGAGI. The germline V and J ends were trimmed by 6 bases and 0 bases, with 15 bases remaining between them. CDR3 size: 17 residues. CDR3 coding DNA: TGTGCCAGCAGACCTGACAGGCATGTCTCTGGGGCCAACGTCCTGACTTTC. This codes for CASRPDRHVSGANVLTF.

This clonotype appeared a few times. The V call is TRBV7-2, the J call TRBJ2-3; no clear D. CDR3 length: 12 residues. Germline V lookup: CDR1 SGHTA, CDR2 FQGNSA. V lost 6 bases and J lost 5, with 9 bases in between. CDR3 bases: TGTGCCAGCAGGAACCTCGGAGATACGCAGTATTTT. Protein sequence: CASRNLGDTQYF. The full variable domain, with the rest looked up from reference TRBV7-2 and TRBJ2-3, is GAGVSQSPSNKVTEKGKDVELRCDPISGHTALYWYRQSLGQGLEFLIYFQGNSAPDKSGLPSDRFSAERTGGSVSTLTIQRTQQEDSAVYLCASRNLGDTQYFGPGTRLTVL.

CDR3 sequence (DNA): TGTGCCAGCAGTCCGCGGGGGTCGTTGGACACTGAAGCTTTCTTT. Protein sequence: CASSPRGSLDTEAFF. The rearrangement joins TRBV6-5 to TRBJ1-1; weak D call: TRBD1 (5 bases). Between the trimmed V and J ends, which lost 5 bases and 3 bases, there was a span of 16 bases. Germline CDR1 is MNHEY and CDR2 is SVGAGI. The length of the CDR3 is 15 residues.

The sample holds a few counts of this clonotype. This chain joins TRBV28 and TRBJ2-7; the D is unclear. Germline V gene lookup returns CDR1 MDHEN and CDR2 SYDVKM. V gave up 5 bases and J gave up 2 bases, with 13 bases separating them. The CDR3 runs to 14 residues. The DNA for the CDR3 is TGTGCCAGCAGTCCGAGAACGGCCCCCTACGAGCAGTACTTC. Translation: CASSPRTAPYEQYF.

This clonotype was seen at least ten times. For the CDR3, the DNA is TGCGCCAGCAGCTTGTATACAGGGGCGACGAACACCGGGGAGCTGTTTTTT. As protein: CASSLYTGATNTGELFF. The chain recombines TRBV4-3 with TRBJ2-2; TRBD1 agrees at 7 bases. The germline CDR1 and CDR2 sequences are LGHNA and YSLEER. There are 17 residues in the CDR3. Unmatched junction bases numbered 9, after V lost 5 bases and J lost 0 bases.

The chain is built from TRBV5-1 and TRBJ1-2, with 8 positions matching TRBD1. The V and J ends lost 4 bases and 4 bases, in that order; junction bases with no gene match: 3. CDR3 size: 13 residues. Germline V gene sequence: CDR1 SGHRS, CDR2 YFSETQ. The CDR3 nucleotides read TGCGCCAGCAGCGTAACAGGGGGCTATGGCTACACCTTC. Encoded protein: CASSVTGGYGYTF.

The CDR3: CASSNFKGANQPQHF. For the CDR3, the DNA is TGTGCCAGCAGCAACTTTAAGGGGGCCAATCAGCCCCAGCATTTT. The chain joins TRBV7-9 to TRBJ1-5, with 7 bases lining up with TRBD1. J gave up 3 bases and V 5 bases, and 7 bases lay outside the gene matches. The germline gives CDR1 SEHNR, CDR2 FQNEAQ (reference sequence). The CDR3 sequence is 15 residues long.

The chain combines TRBV20-1 with TRBJ2-2; TRBD1 aligns across 10 bases. Germline CDR1 reads DFQATT; CDR2 reads SNEGSKA (reference sequence). This CDR3 spans 15 amino acids. Trimming took 0 bases from V and 4 from J; bases not matched to a gene: 2. CDR3 sequence reads: CSAREGDRGTGELFF. In nucleotides, the CDR3 is TGCAGTGCTAGAGAAGGGGACAGGGGCACCGGGGAGCTGTTTTTT.

This clonotype has a count of ten or more. The chain has TRBV11-2 and TRBJ2-1, with 7 bases that match TRBD1. This CDR3 comprises 15 residues. Per the germline V gene, CDR1 is SGHAT and CDR2 is FQNNGV. V shed 5 bases, J shed 0 bases, and the junction held 4 bases outside the gene matches. For the CDR3, the DNA is TGTGCCAGCAGCCTGAGGGACAGCTCCTACAATGAGCAGTTCTTC. This codes for CASSLRDSSYNEQFF. Full variable domain (remainder filled in from reference TRBV11-2 and TRBJ2-1): EAGVAQSPRYKIIEKRQSVAFWCNPISGHATLYWYQQILGQGPKLLIQFQNNGVVDDSQLPKDRFSAERLKGVDSTLKIQPAKLEDSAVYLCASSLRDSSYNEQFFGPGTRLTVL.

The rearrangement links TRBV7-3 to TRBJ2-3; the match to TRBD2 covers 12 bases. Germline V gene lookup returns CDR1 SGHTA and CDR2 FQGTGA. This CDR3 has 16 amino acids. V was pared by 6 bases and J by 6 bases, with 10 bases of the junction left unmatched. CDR3 DNA: TGTGCCAGCAGTAAGACTAGCGGGAGTGGTGCGGATACGCAGTATTTT. Translated: CASSKTSGSGADTQYF.

This clonotype was counted at least ten times. This sequence joins TRBV20-1 and TRBJ2-1; the D call may be TRBD1 or TRBD2 (5 bases each). Germline lookup yields CDR1 DFQATT and CDR2 SNEGSKA (reference sequence). The CDR3 length is 16 residues. Trimming pared 5 bases from V and 7 bases from J, leaving 24 bases between. CDR3 DNA sequence: TGCAGTGCTTTGAGACGCTCCGGGACCCTCTTAAATGAGCAGTTCTTC. Its protein is CSALRRSGTLLNEQFF.

This clonotype came up many times. The junction differs from germline at one of its ends, possibly a read error. CDR3 amino acids: CASSERQGSTSDTQFF. The CDR3 DNA sequence: TGTGCCAGCAGCGAAAGACAGGGGTCGACCTCAGATACGCAGTTTTTT. This chain uses TRBV9 with TRBJ2-3; 8 positions agree with TRBD1. The CDR3 covers 16 residues. The germline V gene encodes CDR1 SGDLS and CDR2 YYNGEE.

This clonotype has a count of ten or more. V is TRBV6-6 and J is TRBJ2-5, with 7 bases fitting TRBD2. Germline V gene lookup returns CDR1 MNHNY and CDR2 SVGAGI (reference sequence). CDR3 length: 14 residues. After removal of 4 bases from V and 3 bases from J, the junction contained 5 bases not matched to a gene. The CDR3 DNA sequence: TGTGCCAGCAGTTGGCGGGGAGGGGAAGAGACCCAGTACTTC. Translating gives CASSWRGGEETQYF.

The V gene is TRBV7-2, the J gene TRBJ1-4, with D hard to call. CDR3 length: 13 residues. With 5 bases removed from V and 6 bases from J, the gap between germline ends came to 10 bases. CDR1 and CDR2 (germline): SGHTA, FQGNSA. The chain's CDR3 is CASSPGGYEKLFF. The CDR3 DNA is TGTGCCAGCAGCCCCGGAGGGTATGAAAAACTGTTTTTT.

The rearrangement joins TRBV5-1 to TRBJ1-2; D is uncertain. V shed 0 bases and J shed 5 bases, with 14 bases lying between them. Germline CDR1 is SGHRS and CDR2 is YFSETQ. The CDR3 runs 15 residues. The CDR3 coding sequence is TGCGCCAGCAGCTTGGATCCGGGGAATATATATGGCTACACCTTC. Translation: CASSLDPGNIYGYTF.

This CDR3 reads CASSLLEDTQYF. CDR3 in DNA: TGTGCCAGCAGCTTATTGGAAGATACGCAGTATTTT. The V call is TRBV7-9, the J call TRBJ2-3; D is unresolved. This CDR3 region has 12 residues. Germline values: CDR1 SEHNR, CDR2 FQNEAQ (reference sequence). The V end was cut by 2 bases, the J end by 5 bases, with 5 bases between.

The chain couples TRBV4-3 to TRBJ2-5, with D maybe TRBD2 (7 bases). There are 15 residues in the CDR3. With 0 bases removed from V and 2 bases from J, the gap between germline ends came to 10 bases. CDR1 and CDR2 (germline): LGHNA, YSLEER. CDR3: CASSQERGGQETQYF. The CDR3 coding sequence is TGCGCCAGCAGCCAAGAGAGGGGGGGGCAAGAGACCCAGTACTTC.

The V gene is TRBV2, the J gene TRBJ1-1; no definite D call. V was clipped by 8 bases and J by 0 bases, with 4 bases between them. In germline, CDR1 is SNHLY, CDR2 FYNNEI. CDR3 length equals 11 residues. The CDR3 spells CASRLNTEAFF. CDR3 DNA: TGTGCCAGCCGTCTGAACACTGAAGCTTTCTTT.

This clonotype showed up just a few times. This chain links TRBV3-1 with TRBJ2-1, with a weak D call TRBD1 (5 bases). Trimming left V 3 bases short and J 7 bases short, with 7 bases between. CDR3 length: 12 residues. Germline loops: CDR1 LGHDT, CDR2 YNNKEL (reference sequence). CDR3 coding DNA: TGTGCCAGCAGCCACGCAGGGAATGAGCAGTTCTTC. It is translated as CASSHAGNEQFF.

This clonotype has a handful of counts. This sequence joins TRBV27 and TRBJ2-5, with a possible D match to TRBD2 (6 bases). The V gene lost 6 bases and the J gene lost 6 bases, with 23 bases spanning the gap. The CDR3 consists of 16 residues. CDR1 MNHEY and CDR2 SMNVEV come from the germline V gene (reference sequence). The CDR3 spells CASRSPVAGPQKTQYF. CDR3 coding DNA: TGTGCCAGCAGAAGCCCGGTGGCGGGGCCACAGAAGACCCAGTACTTC.

This clonotype was counted at least ten times. The chain links TRBV2 to TRBJ2-1, with TRBD1 matching 8 bases. J gave up 2 bases and V 6 bases, and 3 bases lay outside the gene matches. The CDR3 has 14 amino acids. The germline gives CDR1 SNHLY, CDR2 FYNNEI. The DNA for the CDR3 is TGTGCCAGCAGCGAACAGGGGGCCTACAATGAGCAGTTCTTC. It specifies CASSEQGAYNEQFF.